One and the same sample provided the 16 T cell receptor beta chains below, sequenced in a study of radiotherapy plus CTLA-4 blockade in lung cancer. Sequencing used immunoSEQ multiplex PCR; TCRdb keeps in-frame clones, though not all of them. This table has more than 90,000 clones, about four fifths appearing once. Sequencing was performed on peripheral blood, taken from a patient treated with radiotherapy plus ipilimumab. The source is a human donor with non-small cell lung cancer that progressed on radiotherapy plus ipilimumab.

In this sample, this clone turned up once. The chain carries TRBV6-5 and TRBJ1-2; D is undetermined. The CDR3 is made up of 14 amino acids. Germline lookup yields CDR1 MNHEY and CDR2 SVGAGI. The V gene lost 6 bases and the J gene lost 8 bases, with 19 bases spanning the gap. The CDR3, as DNA: TGTGCCAGCAGCTACGGGTCGCCGGGTGAAGGCTACACCTTC. This codes for CASSYGSPGEGYTF.

Worth noting for this clone: One end of the junction is discordant with germline, which a read error may explain. The V call is TRBV10-3, the J call TRBJ2-7, with TRBD1 identical over 8 bases. The germline V gene has CDR1 ENHRY and CDR2 SYGVKD. The CDR3 length is 14 residues. Here the CDR3 DNA reads TGTGCCACCAGTGGGGGGACAGGCGAGGGCGAGCAGTACTTC. It translates to CATSGGTGEGEQYF.

The V call is TRBV18, the J call TRBJ1-2; no firm D call. Trimming shortened V by 4 bases and J by 2 bases, and 14 bases separated the two germline ends. This CDR3 is 15 amino acids long. The germline V gene has CDR1 KGHSH and CDR2 LQKENI. CDR3 bases: TGTGCCAGCTCACAGGCACCGCAGAGCAACTATGGCTACACCTTC. It encodes CASSQAPQSNYGYTF.

The gene calls are TRBV15 and TRBJ2-1; 9 bases are shared with TRBD1. In germline, CDR1 is LNHNV, CDR2 YYDKDF (reference sequence). J gave up 9 bases and V 0 bases, and 9 bases lay outside the gene matches. This CDR3 region has 16 residues. The CDR3 protein is CATSRDLGQGLVEQFF. CDR3 in DNA: TGTGCCACCAGCAGAGATCTAGGACAGGGGTTGGTTGAGCAGTTCTTC.

This clone was detected only once. The genes are TRBV5-1 and TRBJ2-7; 7 positions agree with TRBD1. Trimming removed 4 bases from V and 5 bases from J; junction bases left unmatched: 9. This CDR3 has 14 amino acids. Germline CDR1 SGHRS, CDR2 YFSETQ. DNA for the CDR3: TGCGCCAGCAGCCCCGGACAGGCAGCTGACGAGCAGTACTTC. Amino acids: CASSPGQAADEQYF.

This clone has more than one count but fewer than ten. The chain joins TRBV15 to TRBJ2-1, with TRBD2 identical over 7 bases. The CDR3 length is 15 residues. V trimming: 8 bases; J trimming: 8 bases; junction bases outside the gene matches: 15. Germline CDR1 reads LNHNV; CDR2 reads YYDKDF (reference sequence). The CDR3 DNA follows: TGTGCCACCCGCCGGGACTACAGTGGTGCCGATGAGCAGTTCTTC. This translates into CATRRDYSGADEQFF.

V gene TRBV4-2 combines with J gene TRBJ2-7, with 12 bases aligning to TRBD2. The V gene end was trimmed by 0 bases and the J gene end by 3 bases; junction bases not matched to a gene: 9. CDR1 and CDR2 (germline): LGHNA, YNFKEQ. The CDR3 is made up of 18 amino acids. The chain's CDR3 is CASSQDTLAGGDGYEQYF. The CDR3 DNA sequence: TGTGCCAGCAGCCAAGATACACTAGCGGGAGGAGATGGCTACGAGCAGTACTTC.

This clone has only a few counts. The chain recombines TRBV7-2 with TRBJ1-3; tentative D call: TRBD1 (5 bases). V dropped 5 bases and J dropped 1 base, with 12 bases sitting between them. The CDR3 loop spans 15 amino acids. Per germline, CDR1 SGHTA and CDR2 FQGNSA. Here the CDR3 DNA reads TGTGCCAGCAGCCGACGCGGGGGGTCTGGAAACACCATATATTTT. Protein: CASSRRGGSGNTIYF.

The V gene is TRBV30, the J gene TRBJ2-7; D unresolved. There are 11 residues in the CDR3. CDR1 GTSNPN and CDR2 SVGIG come from the germline V gene (reference sequence). V gave up 0 bases and J gave up 4 bases, with 4 bases separating them. This chain's CDR3 is CAWSVRYEQYF. The CDR3 coding sequence is TGTGCCTGGAGTGTGCGGTACGAGCAGTACTTC.

The chain combines TRBV4-1 with TRBJ2-6, with D unclear. CDR1 is MGHRA and CDR2 is YSYEKL in the germline V gene. The CDR3 sequence is 16 residues long. Trimming shortened V by 4 bases and J by 1 base, and 11 bases separated the two germline ends. The CDR3 loop reads CASSPASPSGANVLTF. The CDR3 region has the DNA TGCGCCAGCAGCCCAGCTTCGCCTTCTGGGGCCAACGTCCTGACTTTC.

The CDR3 here is CASSRDRGSVGGYTF. The CDR3 DNA reads TGTGCCAGCAGCCGGGACAGGGGGTCAGTAGGCGGCTACACCTTC. The rearrangement joins TRBV6-4 to TRBJ1-2; 11 bases match TRBD1. This CDR3 contains 15 residues. Trimming took 6 bases from V and 8 from J; bases not matched to a gene: 11. In germline, CDR1 is MRHNA, CDR2 SNTAGT.

The chain has TRBV7-2 and TRBJ2-1; 9 bases are a match to TRBD2. Trimming took 1 base from V and 4 from J; bases not matched to a gene: 2. This CDR3 has 15 residues. CDR1 SGHTA and CDR2 FQGNSA come from the germline V gene. The CDR3 nucleotides are TGTGCCAGCAGCTTAGTGACTAGCGGTTACAATGAGCAGTTCTTC. Protein: CASSLVTSGYNEQFF.

The rearrangement uses TRBV5-1 and TRBJ2-3; no reliable D call. Per germline, CDR1 SGHRS and CDR2 YFSETQ. V gave up 4 bases and J gave up 2 bases, with 5 bases separating them. The CDR3 is 12 residues long. CDR3 amino acids: CASSGNTDTQYF. The CDR3 nucleotides are TGCGCCAGCAGCGGGAACACAGATACGCAGTATTTT.

The chain uses TRBV27 and TRBJ2-7, with TRBD2 identical over 12 bases. After removal of 5 bases from V and 1 base from J, the junction contained 3 bases not matched to a gene. CDR1 MNHEY and CDR2 SMNVEV come from the germline V gene (reference sequence). This CDR3 spans 15 amino acids. As DNA, the CDR3 is TGTGCCAGCAGTGCGCTAGCGGGAGGGTCCTACGAGCAGTACGTC. This codes for CASSALAGGSYEQYV.

The rearrangement joins TRBV6-5 to TRBJ1-5; 8 nucleotides line up with TRBD1. With 5 bases clipped from V and 7 bases from J, the junction kept 1 base outside the gene matches. The CDR3 is 12 amino acids. The germline V gene has CDR1 MNHEY and CDR2 SVGAGI. CDR3: CASSTGGQPQHF. The CDR3 DNA is TGTGCCAGCAGTACAGGGGGGCAGCCCCAGCATTTT.

The chain employs TRBV13 and TRBJ2-7; the D gene is possibly TRBD1 (6 bases). Germline values: CDR1 PRHDT, CDR2 FYEKMQ (reference sequence). The V gene lost 6 bases and the J gene lost 5 bases, with 14 bases spanning the gap. CDR3 length equals 13 residues. The CDR3 DNA is TGTGCCAGCAGGAGGGCTCAGGGGAACGAGCAGTACTTC. This encodes CASRRAQGNEQYF.